These 14 T cell receptor beta chains were sequenced from one sample in a study of T cell responses to AZD1222 COVID-19 vaccine. Profiled with immunoSEQ multiplex PCR; TCRdb holds only in-frame clones, not every one. The table shows 90,000 to 100,000 clones, with 70% to 85% occurring only once. Sequenced material: peripheral blood, taken 28 days after the second AZD1222 dose. The receptor set was obtained from an adult who received the AZD1222 COVID-19 vaccine.

To note about this clone: At the DNA level, this CDR3 is encoded by other sequences in the same sample as well. The chain uses TRBV5-1 and TRBJ1-4; D remains unclear. The CDR3 spans 15 residues. The germline CDR1 and CDR2 sequences are SGHRS and YFSETQ. Trimming left V 0 bases short and J 0 bases short, with 6 bases between. As DNA, the CDR3 is TGCGCCAGCAGCTTGGACCGACCAACTAATGAAAAACTGTTTTTT. Translated: CASSLDRPTNEKLFF.

V usage is TRBV19 and J usage is TRBJ2-1; no clear D. The CDR3 has 12 residues. V was pared by 4 bases and J by 11 bases, with 12 bases between. Per germline, CDR1 LNHDA and CDR2 SQIVND (reference sequence). CDR3 sequence reads: CASSTSGPKQFF. CDR3 sequence (DNA): TGTGCCAGTAGTACCTCCGGACCCAAGCAGTTCTTC.

The chain is built from TRBV5-1 and TRBJ1-4; tentatively, D is TRBD1 (6 bases). Germline values: CDR1 SGHRS, CDR2 YFSETQ. This CDR3 has 14 residues. V lost 0 bases to trimming and J lost 4 bases, with 7 bases between them. CDR3 bases: TGCGCCAGCAGCTTGGACAGGGATAATGAAAAACTGTTTTTT. Translation: CASSLDRDNEKLFF.

The chain couples TRBV7-9 to TRBJ2-2; maybe TRBD1 (6 bases). The ends were cut back, 11 bases at V and 9 bases at J, with 22 bases in the middle. Looked up from germline, CDR1 is SEHNR and CDR2 is FQNEAQ (reference sequence). This CDR3 comprises 14 residues. The CDR3 DNA reads as TGTGCCTCCTCGGGGCAGGGGAAGTCGAGGGAGCTGTTTTTT. Protein product: CASSGQGKSRELFF.

V and J are TRBV28 and TRBJ2-6, with TRBD2 as a possible D gene (5 bases). V lost 6 bases to trimming and J lost 1 base, with 13 bases between them. Germline CDR1 MDHEN, CDR2 SYDVKM. This CDR3 has 16 amino acids. DNA of the CDR3: TGTGCCAGCAGAGGTCCGACTACATCTGGGGCCAACGTCCTGACTTTC. It encodes CASRGPTTSGANVLTF.

The chain is built from TRBV27 and TRBJ2-1; D is unclear. This CDR3 contains 13 residues. Germline lookup yields CDR1 MNHEY and CDR2 SMNVEV (reference sequence). Trimming stripped 4 bases from V and 2 bases from J, with 6 bases between. CDR3 sequence reads: CASSSRAYNEQFF. CDR3 in DNA: TGTGCCAGCAGTTCGAGAGCCTACAATGAGCAGTTCTTC.

Only a few counts were recorded for this clone. The V gene is TRBV7-9, the J gene TRBJ2-1; D not resolved. The CDR3 runs to 15 residues. Germline V gene lookup returns CDR1 SEHNR and CDR2 FQNEAQ (reference sequence). Trimming left V 5 bases short and J 3 bases short, with 14 bases between. Here the CDR3 DNA reads TGTGCCAGCAGCACCGGATCAGGCGGCTACAATGAGCAGTTCTTC. This sequence encodes CASSTGSGGYNEQFF.

V usage is TRBV5-1 and J usage is TRBJ1-5; perhaps TRBD1 as D (5 bases). The CDR3 has 17 amino acids. From germline, CDR1 is SGHRS and CDR2 YFSETQ. Trimming left V 0 bases short and J 2 bases short, with 15 bases between. The CDR3 DNA is TGCGCCAGCAGCTTGGGTAAAGGGGACGTAGGCAATCAGCCCCAGCATTTT. It encodes CASSLGKGDVGNQPQHF.

The chain uses TRBV12-3 or TRBV12-4 and TRBJ1-6; D is undetermined. The CDR3 length is 13 residues. The V gene lost 2 bases and the J gene lost 13 bases, with 12 bases spanning the gap. DNA of the CDR3: TGTGCCAGCAGTTTATCCGACATGAGCCCCCTCCACTTT. Translating gives CASSLSDMSPLHF.

The V gene is TRBV3-1 (or the pseudogene TRBV3-2), the J gene TRBJ2-3, with 7 bases matching TRBD2. The CDR3 runs 14 residues. Trimming cost V 4 bases and J 3 bases; bases outside gene matches: 4. Germline lookup yields CDR1 LGHDT and CDR2 YNNKEL (reference sequence). CDR3 amino acids: CASSPPGRTDTQYF. In DNA, the CDR3 is TGTGCCAGCAGCCCCCCCGGGAGGACAGATACGCAGTATTTT.

V is TRBV5-1 and J is TRBJ2-3; D remains unclear. From germline, CDR1 is SGHRS and CDR2 YFSETQ. The ends were cut back, 3 bases at V and 7 bases at J, with 21 bases in the middle. The CDR3 covers 16 residues. The CDR3 loop reads CASSSLGTVTVNTQYF. DNA of the CDR3: TGCGCCAGCAGCTCCTTGGGCACCGTAACCGTTAATACGCAGTATTTT.

The DNA for the CDR3 is TGTGCCAGCTCTGCTCCGGGACAGGGGTGGGAAGAGCAGTACTTC. Translation: CASSAPGQGWEEQYF. The J gene is TRBJ2-7, the V gene TRBV18, with 10 bases lining up with TRBD1. The germline CDR1 and CDR2 sequences are KGHSH and LQKENI. The trim removed 6 bases at V and 7 bases at J, leaving 12 bases unmatched. This CDR3 contains 15 residues.

This clone appeared a few times. The rearrangement links TRBV6-1 to TRBJ1-4; no reliable D call. The V end was cut by 1 base, the J end by 14 bases, with 8 bases between. The germline gives CDR1 MNHNS, CDR2 SASEGT. CDR3 length: 11 amino acids. CDR3 coding DNA: TGTGCCAGCAGTGAAGTTCGTGTTCTGTTTTTT. It encodes CASSEVRVLFF.

This rearrangement joins TRBV24-1 to TRBJ2-7; either TRBD1 or TRBD2 may supply D (5 bases each). With 12 bases removed from V and 5 bases from J, the gap between germline ends came to 19 bases. CDR1 KGHDR and CDR2 SFDVKD come from the germline V gene. This CDR3 has 13 amino acids. CDR3 loop: CAVSRDPTDEQYF. CDR3 in DNA: TGTGCCGTATCACGGGACCCGACCGACGAGCAGTACTTC.